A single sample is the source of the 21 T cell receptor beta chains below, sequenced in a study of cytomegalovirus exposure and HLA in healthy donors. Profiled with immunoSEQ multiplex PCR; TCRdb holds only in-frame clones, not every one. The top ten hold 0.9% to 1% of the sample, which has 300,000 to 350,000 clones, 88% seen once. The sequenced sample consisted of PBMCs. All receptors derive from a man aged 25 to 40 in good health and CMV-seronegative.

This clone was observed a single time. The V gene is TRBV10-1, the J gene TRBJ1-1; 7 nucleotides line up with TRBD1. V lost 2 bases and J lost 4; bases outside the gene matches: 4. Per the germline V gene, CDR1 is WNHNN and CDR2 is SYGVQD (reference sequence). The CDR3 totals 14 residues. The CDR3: CASSEDRDLTEAFF. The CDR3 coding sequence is TGCGCCAGCAGTGAGGACAGGGACCTCACTGAAGCTTTCTTT.

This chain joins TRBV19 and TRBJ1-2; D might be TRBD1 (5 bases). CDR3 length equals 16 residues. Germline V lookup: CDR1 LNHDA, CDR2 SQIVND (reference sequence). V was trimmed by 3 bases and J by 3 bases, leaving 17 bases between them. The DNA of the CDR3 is TGTGCCAGTAGTATGGGGAATAGGGGCGGATACTATGGCTACACCTTC. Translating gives CASSMGNRGGYYGYTF.

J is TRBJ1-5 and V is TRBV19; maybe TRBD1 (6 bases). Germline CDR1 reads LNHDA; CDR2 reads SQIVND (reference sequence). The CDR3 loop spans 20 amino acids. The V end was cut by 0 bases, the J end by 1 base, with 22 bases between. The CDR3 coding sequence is TGTGCCAGTAGTATAGAAAGGGCAGGGGTCCTCTTGGTAAGCAATCAGCCCCAGCATTTT. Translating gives CASSIERAGVLLVSNQPQHF.

CDR3 DNA sequence: TGTGCCAGCAGCTTAAACCCAGGGGCCGAGCAGTACTTC. It is translated as CASSLNPGAEQYF. The rearrangement links TRBV7-9 to TRBJ2-7; the D gene is possibly TRBD1 (6 bases). The CDR3 covers 13 residues. V was clipped by 2 bases and J by 6 bases, with 11 bases between them. Germline V gives CDR1 SEHNR, CDR2 FQNEAQ (reference sequence).

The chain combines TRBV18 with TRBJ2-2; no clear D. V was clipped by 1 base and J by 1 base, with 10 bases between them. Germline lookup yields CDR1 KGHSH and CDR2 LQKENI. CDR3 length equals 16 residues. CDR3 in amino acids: CASSPLRGQNTGELFF. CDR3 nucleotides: TGTGCCAGCTCACCACTTCGTGGGCAGAACACCGGGGAGCTGTTTTTT.

This chain's CDR3 is CASSQVPSGRYGYTF. CDR3 in DNA: TGTGCCAGCAGCCAAGTTCCGTCAGGGAGGTATGGCTACACCTTC. V is TRBV14 and J is TRBJ1-2, with a tentative D call TRBD1 (5 bases). The CDR3 extends over 15 amino acids. CDR1 is SGHDN and CDR2 is FVKESK in the germline V gene. The V end was cut by 1 base, the J end by 5 bases, with 14 bases between.

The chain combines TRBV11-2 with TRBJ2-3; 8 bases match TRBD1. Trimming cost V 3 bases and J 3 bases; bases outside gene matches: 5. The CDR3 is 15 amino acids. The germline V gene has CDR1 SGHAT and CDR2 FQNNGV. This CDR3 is CASSFVRGPTDTQYF. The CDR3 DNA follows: TGTGCCAGCAGCTTCGTCAGGGGGCCAACAGATACGCAGTATTTT.

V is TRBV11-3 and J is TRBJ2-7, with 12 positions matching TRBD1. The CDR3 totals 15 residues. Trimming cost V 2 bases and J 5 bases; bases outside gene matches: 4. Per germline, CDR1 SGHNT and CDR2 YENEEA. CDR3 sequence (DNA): TGTGCCAGCAGCTTAAGGGGACAGGGGGCTGACGAGCAGTACTTC. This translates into CASSLRGQGADEQYF.

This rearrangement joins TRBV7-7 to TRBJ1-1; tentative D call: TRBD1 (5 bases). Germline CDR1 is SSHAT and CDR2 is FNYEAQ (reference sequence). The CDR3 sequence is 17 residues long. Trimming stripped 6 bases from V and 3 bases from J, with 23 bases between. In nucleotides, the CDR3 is TGTGCCAGCAGTCTTCCCCGGGGGATAAGGCTGGACACTGAAGCTTTCTTT. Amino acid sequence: CASSLPRGIRLDTEAFF.

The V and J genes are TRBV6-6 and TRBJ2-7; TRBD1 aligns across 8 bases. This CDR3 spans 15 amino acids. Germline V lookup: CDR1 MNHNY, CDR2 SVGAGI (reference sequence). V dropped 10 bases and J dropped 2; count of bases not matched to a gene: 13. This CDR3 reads CATKVSGTGPYEQYF. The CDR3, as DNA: TGTGCCACCAAGGTATCAGGGACAGGCCCCTACGAGCAGTACTTC.

CDR3 bases: TGTGCCAGCAGCTCCAGGGGGGCTAGCGGGGGGTCCATTCCATACGAGCAGTACTTC. Translation: CASSSRGASGGSIPYEQYF. V and J are TRBV11-2 and TRBJ2-7; 11 nucleotides match TRBD2. The CDR3 is 19 amino acids. Trimming removed 4 bases from V and 4 bases from J; junction bases left unmatched: 18. Germline CDR1 SGHAT, CDR2 FQNNGV. Full variable domain (rest looked up from reference TRBV11-2 and TRBJ2-7): EAGVAQSPRYKIIEKRQSVAFWCNPISGHATLYWYQQILGQGPKLLIQFQNNGVVDDSQLPKDRFSAERLKGVDSTLKIQPAKLEDSAVYLCASSSRGASGGSIPYEQYFGPGTRLTVT.

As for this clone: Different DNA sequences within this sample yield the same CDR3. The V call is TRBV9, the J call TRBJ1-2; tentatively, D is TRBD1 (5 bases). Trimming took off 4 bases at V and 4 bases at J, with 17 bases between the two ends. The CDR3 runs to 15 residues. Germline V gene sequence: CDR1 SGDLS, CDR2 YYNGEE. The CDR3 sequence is CASSPQGGITYGYTF. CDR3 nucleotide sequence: TGTGCCAGCAGCCCCCAGGGAGGGATTACCTATGGCTACACCTTC. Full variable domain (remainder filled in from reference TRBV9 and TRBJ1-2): DSGVTQTPKHLITATGQRVTLRCSPRSGDLSVYWYQQSLDQGLQFLIQYYNGEERAKGNILERFSAQQFPDLHSELNLSSLELGDSALYFCASSPQGGITYGYTFGSGTRLTVV.

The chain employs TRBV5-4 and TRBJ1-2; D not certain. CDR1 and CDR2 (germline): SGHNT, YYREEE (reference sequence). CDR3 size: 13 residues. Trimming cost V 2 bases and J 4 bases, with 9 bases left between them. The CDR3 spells CASSFQTGYGYTF. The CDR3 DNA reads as TGTGCCAGCAGCTTTCAGACGGGCTATGGCTACACCTTC.

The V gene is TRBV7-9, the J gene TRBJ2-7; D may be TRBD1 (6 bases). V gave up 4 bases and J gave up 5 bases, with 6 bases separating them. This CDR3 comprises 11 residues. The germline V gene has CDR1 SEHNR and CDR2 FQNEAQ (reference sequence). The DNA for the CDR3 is TGTGCCAGCAGCTGGGGGCACGAGCAGTACTTC. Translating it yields CASSWGHEQYF.

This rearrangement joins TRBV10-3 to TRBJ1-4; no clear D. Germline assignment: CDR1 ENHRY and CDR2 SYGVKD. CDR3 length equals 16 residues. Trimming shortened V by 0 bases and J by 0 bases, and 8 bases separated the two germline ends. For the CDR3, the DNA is TGTGCCATCAGTGAGTCTGCAGAAACAACTAATGAAAAACTGTTTTTT. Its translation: CAISESAETTNEKLFF.

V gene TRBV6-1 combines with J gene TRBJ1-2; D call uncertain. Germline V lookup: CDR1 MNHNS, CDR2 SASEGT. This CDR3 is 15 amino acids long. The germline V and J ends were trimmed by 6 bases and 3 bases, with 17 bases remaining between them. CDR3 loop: CASSVSKNLDYGYTF. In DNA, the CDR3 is TGTGCCAGCAGCGTATCTAAGAATCTAGACTATGGCTACACCTTC.

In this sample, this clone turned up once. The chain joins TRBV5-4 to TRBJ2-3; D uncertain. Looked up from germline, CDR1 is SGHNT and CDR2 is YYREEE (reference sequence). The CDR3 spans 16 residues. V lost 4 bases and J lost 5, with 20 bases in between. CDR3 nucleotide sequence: TGTGCCAGCAGCATCGACGGCCTAGTTGGTTTAGATACGCAGTATTTT. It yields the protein CASSIDGLVGLDTQYF.

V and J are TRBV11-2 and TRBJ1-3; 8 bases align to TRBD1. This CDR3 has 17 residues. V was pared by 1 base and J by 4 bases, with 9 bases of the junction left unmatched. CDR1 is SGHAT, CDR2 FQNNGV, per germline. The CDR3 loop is CASSLVPYRGEGNTIYF. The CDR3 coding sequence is TGTGCCAGCAGCTTAGTCCCTTACAGGGGGGAAGGAAACACCATATATTTT.

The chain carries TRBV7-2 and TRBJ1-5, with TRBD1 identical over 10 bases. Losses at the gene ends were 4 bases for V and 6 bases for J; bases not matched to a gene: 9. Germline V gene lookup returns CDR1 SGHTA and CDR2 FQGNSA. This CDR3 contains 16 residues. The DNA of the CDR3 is TGTGCCAGCAGCTCGGGGACAGGGGCAGTCAGTCAGCCCCAGCATTTT. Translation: CASSSGTGAVSQPQHF.

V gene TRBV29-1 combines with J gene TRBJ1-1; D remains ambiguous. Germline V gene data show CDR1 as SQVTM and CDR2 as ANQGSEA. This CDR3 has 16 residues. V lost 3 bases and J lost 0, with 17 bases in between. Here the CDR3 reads CSVDIGRATMNTEAFF. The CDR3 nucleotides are TGCAGCGTTGATATAGGGAGGGCGACCATGAACACTGAAGCTTTCTTT. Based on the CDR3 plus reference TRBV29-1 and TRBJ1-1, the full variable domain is SAVISQKPSRDICQRGTSLTIQCQVDSQVTMMFWYRQQPGQSLTLIATANQGSEATYESGFVIDKFPISRPNLTFSTLTVSNMSPEDSSIYLCSVDIGRATMNTEAFFGQGTRLTVV.

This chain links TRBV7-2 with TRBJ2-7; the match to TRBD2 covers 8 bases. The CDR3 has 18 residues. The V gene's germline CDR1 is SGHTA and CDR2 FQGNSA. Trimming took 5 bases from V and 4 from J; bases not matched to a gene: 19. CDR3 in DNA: TGTGCCAGCAGCCAGAGCACTAGCGGACCCTTGGTTCGGTACGAGCAGTACTTC. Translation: CASSQSTSGPLVRYEQYF.